This T cell receptor (beta chain) was observed in a study of blood T cells in healthy people across ages. Study observations and caveats: Roughly linearly, TCR beta diversity per million T cells fell as age increased. Total diversity from one million sequenced T cells was likely underestimated. It was not possible, with unsorted PBMCs, to conclusively compare naive and antigen-experienced cells. Aged donors had fewer naive CD4+ cells and lower diversity than long-lived donors.

The use of a sample-barcoded 5' primer and a J-beta primer mix characterized a second PCR of roughly 6 to 11 cycles. TCRdb recomputed calls from the 5' RACE reads with MiXCR, one row per CDR3 protein. This sample yields hundreds of thousands of distinct CDR3 sequences, of which 40% to 50% are seen a single time; approximately 20% belongs to the top ten. With respect to this clonotype: Its antigen remains unidentified.

The receptor was derived from a man aged 60-69 years in good health. Sequencing was carried out using blood.

The CDR3 DNA reads as TGTGCCAGCAGTCCACGGGTCACCTACGAGCAGTACTTC. It yields the protein CASSPRVTYEQYF. The J gene is TRBJ2-7, the V gene TRBV25-1; no definite D call. Germline values: CDR1 MGHDK, CDR2 SYGVNS. V lost 5 bases, J lost 2 bases, and 10 bases lay in between. The CDR3 contains 13 residues.